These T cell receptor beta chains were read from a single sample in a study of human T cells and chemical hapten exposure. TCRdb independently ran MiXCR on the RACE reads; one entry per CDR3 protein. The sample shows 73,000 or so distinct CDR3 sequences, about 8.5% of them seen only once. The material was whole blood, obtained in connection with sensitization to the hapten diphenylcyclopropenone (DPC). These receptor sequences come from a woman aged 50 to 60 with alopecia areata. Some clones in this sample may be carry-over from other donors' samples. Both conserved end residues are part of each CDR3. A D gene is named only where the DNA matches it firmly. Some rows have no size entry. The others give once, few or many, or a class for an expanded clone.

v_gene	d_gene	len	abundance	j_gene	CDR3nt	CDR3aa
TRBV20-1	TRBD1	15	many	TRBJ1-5	TGCAGTGCTAGAGATGCCGGACAGGGGAATCAGCCCCAGCATTTT	CSARDAGQGNQPQHF
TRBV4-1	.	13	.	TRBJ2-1	TGCGCCAGCAGCCAAGAGGTCTACAATGAGCAGTTCTTC	CASSQEVYNEQFF
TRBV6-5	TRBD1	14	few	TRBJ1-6	TGTGCCAGCAGTTACCGGGACAGGGGTTCACCCCTCCACTTT	CASSYRDRGSPLHF
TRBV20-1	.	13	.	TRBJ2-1	TGCAGTGCCCCCCTGGACGATTACAATGAGCAGTTCTTC	CSAPLDDYNEQFF
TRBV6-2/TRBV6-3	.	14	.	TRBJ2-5	TGTGCCAGCAGTTACAACCAGGGGTCGGAGACCCAGTACTTC	CASSYNQGSETQYF
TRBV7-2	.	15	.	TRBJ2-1	TGTGCCAGCAGCCCCCAGGGGCGGGGGCGGAATGAGCAGTTCTTC	CASSPQGRGRNEQFF
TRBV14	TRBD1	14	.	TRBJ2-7	TGTGCCAGCAGCTTAAACAGGGGCGCCTACGAGCAGTACTTC	CASSLNRGAYEQYF
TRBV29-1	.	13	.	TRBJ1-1	TGCAGCGGCAGTTTACAGAGGAACACTGAAGCTTTCTTT	CSGSLQRNTEAFF
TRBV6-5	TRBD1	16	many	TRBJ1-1	TGTGCCAGCAGCCCGCTGACGGGACAGAAGAACACTGAAGCTTTCTTT	CASSPLTGQKNTEAFF
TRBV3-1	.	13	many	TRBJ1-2	TGTGCCAGCAGCCAGGAGGCGGTCTATGGCTACACCTTC	CASSQEAVYGYTF
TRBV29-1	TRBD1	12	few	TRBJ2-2	TGCAGCGGCCGGACAGGGCCCGGGGAGCTGTTTTTT	CSGRTGPGELFF
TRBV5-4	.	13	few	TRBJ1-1	TGTGCCAGCAGGTCCTCAGTAATCGCCACGGCTTTCTTT	CASRSSVIATAFF
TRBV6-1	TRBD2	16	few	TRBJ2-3	TGTGCCAGCATTCGACTAGCGGGGAGTCCCACAGATACGCAGTATTTT	CASIRLAGSPTDTQYF
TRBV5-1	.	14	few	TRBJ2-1	TGCGCCAGCAGACCGGTCACTAGCAGCAATGAGCAGTTCTTC	CASRPVTSSNEQFF
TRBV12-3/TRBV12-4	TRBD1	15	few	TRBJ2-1	TGTGCCAGCAGACCAGGGGGCTTCGCCTACAATGAGCAGTTCTTC	CASRPGGFAYNEQFF
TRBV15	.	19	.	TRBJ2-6	TGTGCCACCAGCAGTTCTGGGGAACAGGACTACTCTGGGGCCAACGTCCTGACTTTC	CATSSSGEQDYSGANVLTF
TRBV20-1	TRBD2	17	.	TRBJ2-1	TGCAGTGCTTTGGGGGCTAGCGGGACCAGCTCCTACAATGAGCAGTTCTTC	CSALGASGTSSYNEQFF
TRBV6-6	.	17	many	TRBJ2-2	TGTGCCAGCAGTTACACCCCGTCGCAGGGATATGGCGGGGAGCTGTTTTTT	CASSYTPSQGYGGELFF
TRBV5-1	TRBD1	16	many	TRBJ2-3	TGCGCCAGCAGCTCAAGGACAGGACCTAGCACAGATACGCAGTATTTT	CASSSRTGPSTDTQYF
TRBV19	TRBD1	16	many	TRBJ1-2	TGTGCCAGTAGTCCCCTTGGGACAGAAATTAACTATGGCTACACCTTC	CASSPLGTEINYGYTF
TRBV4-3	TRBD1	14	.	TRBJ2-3	TGCGCCAGCAGTCCCGCGGACAGGGTTGATACGCAGTATTTT	CASSPADRVDTQYF
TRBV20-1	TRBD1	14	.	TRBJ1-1	TGCAGTGCCGGGACAGGAGATGGGAACACTGAAGCTTTCTTT	CSAGTGDGNTEAFF
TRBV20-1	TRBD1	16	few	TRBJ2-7	TGCAGCGCGCCCCGGACAGGTAGAAAGTTCTCCTACGAGCAGTACTTC	CSAPRTGRKFSYEQYF
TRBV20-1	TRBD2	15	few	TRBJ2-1	TGCAGTGCTAGTGGCGGGAGGGCCCTCGGCAATGAGCAGTTCTTC	CSASGGRALGNEQFF
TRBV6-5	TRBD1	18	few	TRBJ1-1	TGTGCCAGCAGTTACGCCCGAGACAGGGGTACTTCAAACACTGAAGCTTTCTTT	CASSYARDRGTSNTEAFF
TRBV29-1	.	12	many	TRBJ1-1	TGCAGCGTGGGGGGGGGAGCCACTGAAGCTTTCTTT	CSVGGGATEAFF
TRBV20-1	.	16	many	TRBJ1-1	TGCAGTGCTAGAGATGGATCAGGGATGATGAACACTGAAGCTTTCTTT	CSARDGSGMMNTEAFF
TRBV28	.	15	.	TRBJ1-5	TGTGCCAGCAGTTTTCTTCAGGGGCCCAATCAGCCCCAGCATTTT	CASSFLQGPNQPQHF
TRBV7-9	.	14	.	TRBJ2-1	TGTGCCAGCAGCTTAGCTCGAGGCGTCGATGAGCAGTTCTTC	CASSLARGVDEQFF
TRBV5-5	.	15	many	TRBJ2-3	TGTGCCAGCAGCTTCTCCCGGACTAGCACAGATACGCAGTATTTT	CASSFSRTSTDTQYF
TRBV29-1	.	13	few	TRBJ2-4	TGCAGCGGACTTAATCTAGCCAAAAACATTCAGTACTTC	CSGLNLAKNIQYF
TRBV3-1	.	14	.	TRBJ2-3	TGTGCCAGCAGCCACAGGCTTGGGGCCGATACGCAGTATTTT	CASSHRLGADTQYF
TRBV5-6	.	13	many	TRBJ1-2	TGTGCCAGCAGCCTCAATAGAAACTATGGCTACACCTTC	CASSLNRNYGYTF
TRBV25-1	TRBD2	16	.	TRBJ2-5	TGTGCCAGCAGTGAATTAGGGACTAGCGGACAAGAGACCCAGTACTTC	CASSELGTSGQETQYF
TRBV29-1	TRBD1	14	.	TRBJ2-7	TGCAGCGTCCTAGGGGGACAGGGGGCGCCCGAGCAGTACTTC	CSVLGGQGAPEQYF
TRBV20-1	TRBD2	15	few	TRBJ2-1	TGCAGTGCTAGAGTATGGTTAGCGGGAGTTACTGAGCAGTTCTTC	CSARVWLAGVTEQFF
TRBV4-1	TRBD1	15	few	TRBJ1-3	TGCGCCAGCAGCCATCGGGACAGGTTCGGAAACACCATATATTTT	CASSHRDRFGNTIYF
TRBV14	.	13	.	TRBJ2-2	TGTGCCAGCAGCCAAACTAACACCGGGGAGCTGTTTTTT	CASSQTNTGELFF
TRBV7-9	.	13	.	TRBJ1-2	TGTGCCAGCAGCTTATTGACACTCTATGGCTACACCTTC	CASSLLTLYGYTF
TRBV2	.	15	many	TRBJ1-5	TGTGCCAGCAGCGGACAGTCTCTCGGCAATCAGCCCCAGCATTTT	CASSGQSLGNQPQHF
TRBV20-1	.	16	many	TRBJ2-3	TGCAGTGCTATTATTGCCCGGGACTCATTCACAGATACGCAGTATTTT	CSAIIARDSFTDTQYF
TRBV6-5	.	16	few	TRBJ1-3	TGTGCCAGCAGTTACTCTATAGGGTCCTCTGGAAACACCATATATTTT	CASSYSIGSSGNTIYF
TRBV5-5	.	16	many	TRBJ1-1	TGTGCCAGCAGCTTGGCGGGCAATCTCCTGGGCACTGAAGCTTTCTTT	CASSLAGNLLGTEAFF
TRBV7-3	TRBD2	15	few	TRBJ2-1	TGTGCCAGCAGCTTAGGGGCGGGGGGGCCCGATGAGCAGTTCTTC	CASSLGAGGPDEQFF
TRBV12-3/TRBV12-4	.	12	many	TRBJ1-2	TGTGCCAGCAGTTTAGGACAGTTGGGCTACACCTTC	CASSLGQLGYTF
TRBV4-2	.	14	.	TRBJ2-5	TGTGCCAGCAGCCAAGATCGGACTACGGAGACCCAGTACTTC	CASSQDRTTETQYF
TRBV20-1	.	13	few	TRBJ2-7	TGCAGTGCTCCCTGGGTCCTCTCCTACGAGCAGTACTTC	CSAPWVLSYEQYF
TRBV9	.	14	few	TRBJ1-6	TGTGCCAGCGGTCGTACCCAGGGCGGTTCACCCCTCCACTTT	CASGRTQGGSPLHF
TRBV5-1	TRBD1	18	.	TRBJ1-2	TGCGCCAGCAGCTTGGGGGACAGGGGGCGTTTTCCCAACTATGGCTACACCTTC	CASSLGDRGRFPNYGYTF
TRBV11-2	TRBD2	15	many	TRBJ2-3	TGTGCCAGCAGCCCCAGCAGCGGGAGGTTCGATACGCAGTATTTT	CASSPSSGRFDTQYF
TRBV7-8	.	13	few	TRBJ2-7	TGTGCCAGCAGCTTAGCGTCGGGCCACGAGCAGTACTTC	CASSLASGHEQYF
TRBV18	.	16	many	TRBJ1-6	TGTGCCAGCTCACCACAGGGAATTACCTATAATTCACCCCTCCACTTT	CASSPQGITYNSPLHF
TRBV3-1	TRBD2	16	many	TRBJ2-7	TGTGCCAGCAGCCAGATCGGACTAGCGGGAGGTGAAGAGCAGTACTTC	CASSQIGLAGGEEQYF
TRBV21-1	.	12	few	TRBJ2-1	TGTGCCAGCAGCAAGAGGCAATCTGAGCAGTTCTTC	CASSKRQSEQFF
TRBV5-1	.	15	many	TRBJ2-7	TGCGCCAGCAGCTTGGTGGGGGAGGCGGTCTACGAGCAGTACTTC	CASSLVGEAVYEQYF
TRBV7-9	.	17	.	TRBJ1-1	TGTGCCAGCAGCTTAGAGTTCAGGAGTAAAATGAACACTGAAGCTTTCTTT	CASSLEFRSKMNTEAFF
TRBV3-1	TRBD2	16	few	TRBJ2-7	TGTGCCAGCAGCCAGGCTAGCGGGGGGCCCTGGCTCGAGCAGTACTTC	CASSQASGGPWLEQYF
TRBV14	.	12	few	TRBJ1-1	TGTGCCAGCAGCCCTCAGATCACTGAAGCTTTCTTT	CASSPQITEAFF
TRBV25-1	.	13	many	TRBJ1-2	TGTGCCAGCAGTGAGGGTTGGAGCTATGGCTACACCTTC	CASSEGWSYGYTF